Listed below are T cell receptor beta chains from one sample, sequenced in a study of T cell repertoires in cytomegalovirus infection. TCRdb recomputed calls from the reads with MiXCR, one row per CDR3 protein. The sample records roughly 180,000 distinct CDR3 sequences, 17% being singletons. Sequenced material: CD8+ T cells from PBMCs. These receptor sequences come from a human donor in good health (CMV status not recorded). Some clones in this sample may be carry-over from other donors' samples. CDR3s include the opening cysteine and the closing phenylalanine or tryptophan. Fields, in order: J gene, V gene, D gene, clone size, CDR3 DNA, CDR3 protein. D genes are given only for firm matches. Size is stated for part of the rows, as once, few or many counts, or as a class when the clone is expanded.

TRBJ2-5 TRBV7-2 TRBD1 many TGTGCCAGCAGCTTAGGGGACAGGGACTTTAATGTAGAGACCCAGTACTTC CASSLGDRDFNVETQYF
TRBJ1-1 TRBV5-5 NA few TGTGCCAGCAGCTCGGCCAGGGCTGGTCACACTGAAGCTTTCTTT CASSSARAGHTEAFF
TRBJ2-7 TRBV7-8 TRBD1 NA TGTGCCAGCAGCTTAGAGCGTTTGGGACAGGGCGCCTACGAGCAGTACTTC CASSLERLGQGAYEQYF
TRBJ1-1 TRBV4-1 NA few TGCGCCAGCAGCCAAGAGGTGGGGGACACTGAAGCTTTCTTT CASSQEVGDTEAFF
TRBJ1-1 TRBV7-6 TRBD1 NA TGTGCCAGCAGCCTAACCATTGACAGGGCGAACACTGAAGCTTTCTTT CASSLTIDRANTEAFF
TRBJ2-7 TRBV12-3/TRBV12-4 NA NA TGTGCCAGCAGTTTACTGTCAACCTGCGAGCAGTACTTC CASSLLSTCEQYF
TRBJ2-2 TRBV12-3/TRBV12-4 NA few TGTGCCAGCAGTTTAAGGGGGGAGATCACCGGGGAGCTGTTTTTT CASSLRGEITGELFF
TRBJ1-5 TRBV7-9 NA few TGTGCCAGCAGCTCCTCGAATAGCAATCAGCCCCAGCATTTT CASSSSNSNQPQHF
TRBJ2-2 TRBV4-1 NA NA TGCGCCAGCAGCCAAGTAGGGGCCGGGGAGCTGTTTTTT CASSQVGAGELFF
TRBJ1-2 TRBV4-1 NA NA TGCGCCAGCAGCCAAGGCTTAATTAACGGCTACACCTTC CASSQGLINGYTF
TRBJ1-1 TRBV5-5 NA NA TGTGCCAGCAGCTTGTTGGAGAACATGAACACTGAAGCTTTCTTT CASSLLENMNTEAFF
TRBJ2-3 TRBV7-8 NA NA TGTGCCAGCAGCGAGGAGGGGCAGAGCACAGATACGCAGTATTTT CASSEEGQSTDTQYF
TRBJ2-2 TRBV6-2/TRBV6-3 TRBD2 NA TGTGCCAGCAGTCCGGGGGGGGACACCGGGGAGCTGTTTTTT CASSPGGDTGELFF
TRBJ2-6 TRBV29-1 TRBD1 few TGCAGCGTTTCGGACAGGGGGACAGGACAGTTCTTTGGGGCCAACGTCCTGACTTTC CSVSDRGTGQFFGANVLTF
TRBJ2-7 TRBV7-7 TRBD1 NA TGTGCCAGCAGCCCAGGGGACAGGCCCTACGAGCAGTACTTC CASSPGDRPYEQYF
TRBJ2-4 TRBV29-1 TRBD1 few TGCAGCGTAAATATTCGGGACAGCGCTCTAGCCAAAAACATTCAGTACTTC CSVNIRDSALAKNIQYF
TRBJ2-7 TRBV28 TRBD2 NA TGTGCCAGCAGTTTCGGACTAGCGGGACCCTACGAGCAGTACTTC CASSFGLAGPYEQYF
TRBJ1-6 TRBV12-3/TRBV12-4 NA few TGTGCCAGCAGCCCTACAGGGAGTTCACCCCTCCACTTT CASSPTGSSPLHF
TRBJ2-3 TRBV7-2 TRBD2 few TGTGCCAGCAGCTTAGCGCAATGGGGAGTCAGCGGGGGGGCCGGAGATACGCAGTATTTT CASSLAQWGVSGGAGDTQYF
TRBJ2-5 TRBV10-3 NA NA TGTGCCATCAGTGAGTTAGAGGGGGACCAAGAGACCCAGTACTTC CAISELEGDQETQYF
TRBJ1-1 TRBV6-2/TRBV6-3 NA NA TGTGCCAGCAGTTCCCAACCCCAGGGTCGGACTGAAGCTTTCTTT CASSSQPQGRTEAFF
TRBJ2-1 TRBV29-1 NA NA TGCAGCGTTGAAGGGACTTCCGGGGCCTCCTACAATGAGCAGTTCTTC CSVEGTSGASYNEQFF
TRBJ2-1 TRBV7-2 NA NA TGTGCCAGCAGCTTCCGGCCCCTATACAATGAGCAGTTCTTC CASSFRPLYNEQFF
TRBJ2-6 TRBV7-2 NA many TGTGCCAGCAGCTTATGGGCCACTATGTCTGGGGCCAACGTCCTGACTTTC CASSLWATMSGANVLTF
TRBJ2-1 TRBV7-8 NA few TGTGCCAGCAGCTTAGTTCGGGGGCGTGATGAGCAGTTCTTC CASSLVRGRDEQFF
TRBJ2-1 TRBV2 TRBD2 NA TGTGCCAGCAGCAGACTAGCGGACAATGAGCAGTTCTTC CASSRLADNEQFF
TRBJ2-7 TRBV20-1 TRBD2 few TGCAGTGCTACGACTAGCGGGGGTTCCTACGAGCAGTACTTC CSATTSGGSYEQYF
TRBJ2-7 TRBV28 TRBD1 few TGTGCCAGCAGTATCTCAGGGGGAATGGCCTCCTACGAGCAGTACTTC CASSISGGMASYEQYF
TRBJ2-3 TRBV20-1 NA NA TGCAGTGCTAGAGGATTGCCAGATACGCAGTATTTT CSARGLPDTQYF
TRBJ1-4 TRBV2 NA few TGTGCCAGCAGTTCCTCCGTAGGGGCGGAACTGTTTTTT CASSSSVGAELFF
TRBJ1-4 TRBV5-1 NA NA TGCGCCAGCAGCTCGTCGGGCGGTACTAATGAAAAACTGTTTTTT CASSSSGGTNEKLFF
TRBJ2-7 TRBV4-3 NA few TGCGCCAGCAGCCTTCGAGCGGACAGAGACGAGCAGTACTTC CASSLRADRDEQYF
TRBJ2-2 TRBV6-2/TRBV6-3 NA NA TGTGCCCGCAGTTACTCTCGAACTGGGAACACCGGGGAGCTGTTTTTT CARSYSRTGNTGELFF
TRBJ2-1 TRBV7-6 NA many TGTGCCAGCAGCTCGAGGTCTACAGGGAAGTACTCCAATGAGCAGTTCTTC CASSSRSTGKYSNEQFF
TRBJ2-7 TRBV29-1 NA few TGCAGCGTTGAGATCAGGGACGGATCCTACGAGCAGTACTTC CSVEIRDGSYEQYF
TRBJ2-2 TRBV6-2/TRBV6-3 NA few TGTGCCAGCAGTTACTCCGGCCTACCCGCCGGGGAGCTGTTTTTT CASSYSGLPAGELFF
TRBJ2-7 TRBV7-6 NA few TGTGCCAGCAGCTTAGAGAGGGCGTCTCACGAGCAGTACTTC CASSLERASHEQYF
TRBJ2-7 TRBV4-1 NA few TGCGCCAGCAGCCAAGCTGTGCAGGGGAGGGGAGAGCAGTACTTC CASSQAVQGRGEQYF
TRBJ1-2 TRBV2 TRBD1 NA TGTGCCAGCAAAGGAACAGGGGGCAAGGATGGCTACACCTTC CASKGTGGKDGYTF
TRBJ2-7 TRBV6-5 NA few TGTGCCAGCAGCTGGACGGGGAACGAGCAGTACTTC CASSWTGNEQYF
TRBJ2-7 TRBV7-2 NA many TGTGCCAGCAGCTCAACAGGTTTATCCTACGAGCAGTACTTC CASSSTGLSYEQYF
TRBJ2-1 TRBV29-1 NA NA TGCAGCGCGCTCGATGCTAAAAGTTTGAGTGGAAGGTTCTACAATGAGCAGTTCTTC CSALDAKSLSGRFYNEQFF
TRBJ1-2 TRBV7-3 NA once TGTGCCAGCAGAAGGATGGGGCCTCCCGGCTACACCTTC CASRRMGPPGYTF
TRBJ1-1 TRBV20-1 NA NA TGCAGTGCTACCGGACCGGCCGTAGGCCACACTGAAGCTTTCTTT CSATGPAVGHTEAFF
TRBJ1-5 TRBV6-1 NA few TGTGCCAGCAGTCCATCGACAGTGGGATATAGCAATCAGCCCCAGCATTTT CASSPSTVGYSNQPQHF
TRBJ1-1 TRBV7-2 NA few TGTGCCAGCAGCTTAAACAGGCACACTGAAGCTTTCTTT CASSLNRHTEAFF